The 26 T cell receptor beta chains below all came from one sample that was sequenced in a study of blood T cell repertoires in COVID-19. Here immunoSEQ multiplex PCR was the method, and the copy in TCRdb shows in-frame clones only, minus some. This sample has roughly 35,000 clones, with roughly 87% found just once. Input material: peripheral blood. The receptors shown here come from a man over 45 with active or convalescent COVID-19.

V is TRBV5-5 and J is TRBJ1-4; D is unresolved. With 0 bases removed from V and 7 bases from J, the gap between germline ends came to 7 bases. CDR3 length: 13 amino acids. Germline lookup yields CDR1 SGHKS and CDR2 YYEKEE (reference sequence). The CDR3 DNA sequence: TGTGCCAGCAGCTTGGACAGCCTTGAAAAACTGTTTTTT. Translation gives CASSLDSLEKLFF.

The rearrangement uses TRBV4-2 and TRBJ2-3; D may be TRBD2 (5 bases). Germline CDR1 reads LGHNA; CDR2 reads YNFKEQ. Trimming left V 3 bases short and J 1 base short, with 11 bases between. The CDR3 spans 15 residues. The CDR3 bases are TGTGCCAGCAGCCACGGGGAGTTTGGCACAGATACGCAGTATTTT. Its translation is CASSHGEFGTDTQYF.

CDR3 sequence reads: CASSILWAGGETDTQYF. The CDR3 DNA reads as TGTGCCAGCAGCATCCTTTGGGCTGGAGGTGAGACAGATACGCAGTATTTT. The rearrangement links TRBV7-6 to TRBJ2-3, with D possibly matching TRBD2 (5 bases). The CDR3 covers 17 residues. V lost 5 bases to trimming and J lost 3 bases, with 21 bases between them. Germline V gene sequence: CDR1 SGHVS, CDR2 FNYEAQ. The full variable domain, completed using reference TRBV7-6 and TRBJ2-3, is GAGVSQSPRYKVTKRGQDVALRCDPISGHVSLYWYRQALGQGPEFLTYFNYEAQQDKSGLPNDRFSAERPEGSISTLTIQRTEQRDSAMYRCASSILWAGGETDTQYFGPGTRLTVL.

This sequence joins TRBV18 and TRBJ1-2; D is ambiguous. CDR1 KGHSH and CDR2 LQKENI come from the germline V gene. This CDR3 region has 15 residues. V was shortened by 3 bases and J by 4 bases, with 15 bases between the two germline ends. DNA of the CDR3: TGTGCCAGCTCACCCTCAACAGCCTTTGGCTATGGCTACACCTTC. Encoded protein: CASSPSTAFGYGYTF. The entire variable domain, with the rest obtained from reference TRBV18 and TRBJ1-2, is as follows: NAGVMQNPRHLVRRRGQEARLRCSPMKGHSHVYWYRQLPEEGLKFMVYLQKENIIDESGMPKERFSAEFPKEGPSILRIQQVVRGDSAAYFCASSPSTAFGYGYTFGSGTRLTVV.

The chain combines TRBV18 with TRBJ2-1, with a weak D call TRBD1 (5 bases). The V end lost 1 base, the J end lost 4 bases, and 11 bases lay between the germline ends. The CDR3 sequence is 15 residues long. Germline values: CDR1 KGHSH, CDR2 LQKENI. This CDR3 reads CASSPQTAPYNEQFF. Written as DNA, the CDR3 is TGTGCCAGCTCACCACAGACAGCTCCGTACAATGAGCAGTTCTTC.

The CDR3 nucleotides read TGTGCCATCAGTGACCCGGGACAGGGCGGTGCAGATACGCAGTATTTT. The encoded protein is CAISDPGQGGADTQYF. This chain uses TRBV10-3 with TRBJ2-3; 9 positions agree with TRBD1. The CDR3 extends over 16 amino acids. Losses at the gene ends were 3 bases for V and 4 bases for J; bases not matched to a gene: 8. CDR1 and CDR2 from the germline V gene are ENHRY and SYGVKD.

This clone appeared a few times. V usage is TRBV28 and J usage is TRBJ1-2; 10 nucleotides align to TRBD1. V dropped 6 bases and J dropped 4; count of bases not matched to a gene: 2. In germline, CDR1 is MDHEN, CDR2 SYDVKM. The CDR3 contains 13 residues. In nucleotides, the CDR3 is TGTGCCAGCAGCGGACAGGGGGGCTATGGCTACACCTTC. It translates to CASSGQGGYGYTF.

The chain carries TRBV27 and TRBJ2-1; D is possibly TRBD1 (6 bases). CDR3 length: 14 residues. V was pared by 6 bases and J by 4 bases, with 13 bases between. Germline loops: CDR1 MNHEY, CDR2 SMNVEV (reference sequence). The CDR3 loop is CASRLGQEYNEQFF. The DNA of the CDR3 is TGTGCCAGCAGACTGGGACAAGAGTACAATGAGCAGTTCTTC.

The rearrangement joins TRBV5-6 to TRBJ1-1, with unresolved D. Germline assignment: CDR1 SGHDT and CDR2 YYEEEE. The CDR3 covers 15 residues. Between the trimmed V and J ends, which lost 2 bases and 4 bases, there was a span of 15 bases. Here the CDR3 reads CASSLMSPVSTEAFF. The CDR3 DNA is TGTGCCAGCAGCTTAATGAGCCCTGTGAGCACTGAAGCTTTCTTT.

The chain uses TRBV7-2 and TRBJ1-2, with 7 bases aligning to TRBD1. CDR1 is SGHTA, CDR2 FQGNSA, per germline. CDR3 size: 14 residues. J lost 5 bases, V lost 1 base, and 4 bases had no gene match. The CDR3 DNA is TGTGCCAGCAGCTTAGACAGGGGATTTTATGGCTACACCTTC. This encodes CASSLDRGFYGYTF.

The chain joins TRBV2 to TRBJ1-5; 7 bases match TRBD1. Germline assignment: CDR1 SNHLY and CDR2 FYNNEI. Germline trimming cut 7 bases from V and 7 bases from J; bases unmatched to any gene: 10. The CDR3 consists of 14 residues. The CDR3 DNA is TGTGCCAGCACTAAGGGGACAGACATACAGCCCCAGCATTTT. Translating gives CASTKGTDIQPQHF.

J is TRBJ2-7 and V is TRBV23-1; 11 nucleotides line up with TRBD2. TRBV23-1 falls under the ORF class, with uncertain function. After removal of 7 bases from V and 0 bases from J, the junction contained 5 bases not matched to a gene. The CDR3 runs to 15 residues. DNA for the CDR3: TGCGCCAGCATACCGGGACTAGCGGCCTCCTACGAGCAGTACTTC. Its translation is CASIPGLAASYEQYF.

V and J are TRBV6-6 and TRBJ2-2; D remains unclear. The germline gives CDR1 MNHNY, CDR2 SVGAGI (reference sequence). The V and J ends lost 0 bases and 8 bases respectively, with 7 bases between them. The CDR3 runs to 13 residues. CDR3 coding DNA: TGTGCCAGCAGTTACTCGATCAGGGGGGAGCTGTTTTTT. Its translation: CASSYSIRGELFF.

This chain uses TRBV28 with TRBJ1-3; possible D gene TRBD1, 5 bases. The CDR3 runs to 14 residues. The germline V gene encodes CDR1 MDHEN and CDR2 SYDVKM. The V gene lost 5 bases and the J gene lost 0 bases, with 8 bases spanning the gap. This chain's CDR3 is CASSRQISGNTIYF. As DNA, the CDR3 is TGTGCCAGCAGTCGACAGATCTCTGGAAACACCATATATTTT.

V and J are TRBV29-1 and TRBJ2-7, with a possible D match to TRBD1 (6 bases). This CDR3 comprises 13 residues. Per the germline V gene, CDR1 is SQVTM and CDR2 is ANQGSEA. Deletions cut 4 bases from V and 2 bases from J, with 12 bases between. CDR3 bases: TGCAGCGTTGTTAGCAGGGACACCTACGAGCAGTACTTC. Encoded protein: CSVVSRDTYEQYF.

This sequence joins TRBV24-1 and TRBJ2-3; 10 nucleotides align to TRBD1. This CDR3 has 14 amino acids. Germline V gives CDR1 KGHDR, CDR2 SFDVKD. V gave up 10 bases and J gave up 0 bases; unmatched junction bases: 3. CDR3 loop: CATGTGASTDTQYF. The CDR3 DNA reads as TGTGCCACTGGGACAGGGGCTAGCACAGATACGCAGTATTTT.

The V and J genes are TRBV15 and TRBJ2-3, with 7 bases lining up with TRBD2. Germline values: CDR1 LNHNV, CDR2 YYDKDF (reference sequence). The V and J ends lost 0 bases and 2 bases, in that order; junction bases with no gene match: 5. The CDR3 runs to 16 residues. The CDR3 here is CATSRDTAGVTDTQYF. Written as DNA, the CDR3 is TGTGCCACCAGCAGAGATACCGCGGGAGTCACAGATACGCAGTATTTT.

This clone was seen a single time. V and J are TRBV5-8 and TRBJ1-4; the match to TRBD1 covers 8 bases. This CDR3 has 15 residues. Germline lookup yields CDR1 SGHTS and CDR2 YDEGEE. V gave up 4 bases and J gave up 6 bases; unmatched junction bases: 8. In DNA, the CDR3 is TGTGCCAGCAGCCGCCTGGACAGGGCTGATGAAAAACTGTTTTTT. This translates into CASSRLDRADEKLFF. Full variable domain (remainder filled in from reference TRBV5-8 and TRBJ1-4): EAGVTQSPTHLIKTRGQQATLRCSPISGHTSVYWYQQALGLGLQFLLWYDEGEERNRGNFPPRFSGRQFPNYSSELNVNALELEDSALYLCASSRLDRADEKLFFGSGTQLSVL.

The V call is TRBV2, the J call TRBJ2-5; possible D gene TRBD2, 6 bases. V was pared by 6 bases and J by 5 bases, with 16 bases between. CDR1 is SNHLY, CDR2 FYNNEI, per germline. This CDR3 contains 14 residues. CDR3: CASRAIGGLETQYF. The CDR3 region has the DNA TGTGCCAGCAGGGCAATTGGAGGGTTGGAGACCCAGTACTTC.

The V call is TRBV7-2, the J call TRBJ2-6, with TRBD2 identical over 7 bases. Germline V lookup: CDR1 SGHTA, CDR2 FQGNSA. Losses at the gene ends were 1 base for V and 0 bases for J; bases not matched to a gene: 3. The CDR3 consists of 17 residues. CDR3 protein: CASSLVSSGSGANVLTF. DNA of the CDR3: TGTGCCAGCAGCTTAGTTTCTAGCGGCTCTGGGGCCAACGTCCTGACTTTC. The full variable domain, with the rest looked up from reference TRBV7-2 and TRBJ2-6, is GAGVSQSPSNKVTEKGKDVELRCDPISGHTALYWYRQSLGQGLEFLIYFQGNSAPDKSGLPSDRFSAERTGGSVSTLTIQRTQQEDSAVYLCASSLVSSGSGANVLTFGAGSRLTVL.

J is TRBJ1-6 and V is TRBV7-2; D possibly corresponds to TRBD1 (6 bases). The CDR3 covers 15 residues. The V and J ends lost 5 bases and 8 bases respectively, with 16 bases between them. The germline gives CDR1 SGHTA, CDR2 FQGNSA. As DNA, the CDR3 is TGTGCCAGCAGCCAAGGGGGGGCCGAGTATTCACCCCTCCACTTT. Translation: CASSQGGAEYSPLHF.

This clone was observed a few times. The genes are TRBV29-1 and TRBJ1-5, with TRBD1 as a possible D gene (6 bases). CDR1 and CDR2 (germline): SQVTM, ANQGSEA. The CDR3 sequence is 13 residues long. With 6 bases removed from V and 3 bases from J, the gap between germline ends came to 12 bases. The CDR3 nucleotides read TGCAGCGTGCTACAGGGTTTCAATCAGCCCCAGCATTTT. Translation gives CSVLQGFNQPQHF. Using reference TRBV29-1 and TRBJ1-5 for the parts outside the CDR3, the full variable domain is SAVISQKPSRDICQRGTSLTIQCQVDSQVTMMFWYRQQPGQSLTLIATANQGSEATYESGFVIDKFPISRPNLTFSTLTVSNMSPEDSSIYLCSVLQGFNQPQHFGDGTRLSIL.

The V and J genes are TRBV5-1 and TRBJ1-4, with TRBD1 identical over 9 bases. V trimming: 0 bases; J trimming: 3 bases; junction bases outside the gene matches: 3. Per the germline V gene, CDR1 is SGHRS and CDR2 is YFSETQ. This CDR3 has 16 residues. CDR3 protein: CASSLGQGGPNEKLFF. The CDR3 bases are TGCGCCAGCAGCTTGGGACAGGGGGGACCTAATGAAAAACTGTTTTTT.

The J gene is TRBJ2-1, the V gene TRBV29-1; 10 nucleotides line up with TRBD2. Germline assignment: CDR1 SQVTM and CDR2 ANQGSEA. This CDR3 is built from 13 residues. The V and J ends lost 4 bases and 4 bases, in that order; junction bases with no gene match: 1. The CDR3 DNA follows: TGCAGCGTTGGAGCGGGAGGGTACAATGAGCAGTTCTTC. Residues: CSVGAGGYNEQFF.

The chain links TRBV5-1 to TRBJ2-7, with 8 bases aligning to TRBD1. The J segment lost 0 bases and the V segment lost 1 base, leaving 3 bases of the junction unmatched. The CDR3 sequence is 15 residues long. Germline V CDR1 and CDR2: SGHRS, YFSETQ. The CDR3 coding sequence is TGCGCCAGCAGCTTGCGGGGACAGGTCTCCTACGAGCAGTACTTC. Its translation is CASSLRGQVSYEQYF. Filled out from reference TRBV5-1 and TRBJ2-7, the complete variable domain reads KAGVTQTPRYLIKTRGQQVTLSCSPISGHRSVSWYQQTPGQGLQFLFEYFSETQRNKGNFPGRFSGRQFSNSRSEMNVSTLELGDSALYLCASSLRGQVSYEQYFGPGTRLTVT.

The chain employs TRBV9 and TRBJ2-1, with 12 bases matching TRBD2. J lost 1 base, V lost 4 bases, and 12 bases had no gene match. The V gene's germline CDR1 is SGDLS and CDR2 YYNGEE. The CDR3 has 19 amino acids. CDR3 coding DNA: TGTGCCAGCAGCCCGAGAATCCGGACTAGCGGGGCTTCCTACAATGAGCAGTTCTTC. Amino acid sequence: CASSPRIRTSGASYNEQFF.